The rows below give T cell receptor beta chains drawn from one sample of a study of patients and donors after allogeneic stem cell transplantation. One entry per CDR3 protein results from TCRdb running MiXCR on the RT-PCR reads. The sample gives roughly 880,000 distinct CDR3 sequences, over 15% of which show up once; 6% is in the top ten. The sequenced sample consisted of blood, either unsorted or a sorted T cell fraction (not recorded which). Receptors originate from a human donor who was either an allogeneic HSCT recipient or a stem cell or donor lymphocyte infusion donor (not recorded which). It is not recorded whose cells these are; they may come from a transplant donor. CDR3s include the opening cysteine and the closing phenylalanine or tryptophan. The D gene is left open where the match is weak. Where a row states a size, it is once, few, many or the class of an expanded clone; other rows omit it.

CASSNAGNTGELFF,TGTGCCAGCAGTAACGCTGGGAACACCGGGGAGCTGTTTTTT,14,TRBJ2-2,.,many,TRBV6-2/TRBV6-3
CSARRGQLFEQYF,TGCAGTGCCCGGCGAGGACAGCTCTTCGAGCAGTACTTC,13,TRBJ2-7,.,many,TRBV20-1
CASSPRGSGGPNTGELFF,TGTGCCAGTAGTCCCCGGGGTAGCGGGGGGCCGAACACCGGGGAGCTGTTTTTT,18,TRBJ2-2,TRBD2,.,TRBV19
CASSQEPREGNRYF,TGTGCCAGCAGCCAAGAGCCCCGGGAGGGAAATCGTTACTTC,14,TRBJ2-7,TRBD2,few,TRBV4-2
CASSQGITQETQYF,TGTGCCAGCAGCCAGGGCATAACCCAAGAGACCCAGTACTTC,14,TRBJ2-5,.,once,TRBV3-1
CASSYRRITRNEQFF,TGTGCCAGCAGTTACCGGAGGATCACCCGCAATGAGCAGTTCTTC,15,TRBJ2-1,.,.,TRBV6-2/TRBV6-3
CASSETGWDQPQHF,TGTGCCAGCAGCGAAACAGGGTGGGATCAGCCCCAGCATTTT,14,TRBJ1-5,.,.,TRBV9
CASSTMPGELFF,TGTGCCAGCAGCACCATGCCCGGGGAGCTGTTTTTT,12,TRBJ2-2,.,.,TRBV7-2
CSARSRGRNGYTF,TGCAGTGCTAGAAGCAGGGGGAGGAATGGCTACACCTTC,13,TRBJ1-2,TRBD1,few,TRBV20-1
CASSQERGLNTGELFF,TGTGCCAGCAGCCAAGAGAGGGGACTGAACACCGGGGAGCTGTTTTTT,16,TRBJ2-2,.,.,TRBV3-1
CASIDRISYNSPLHF,TGTGCCAGCATTGACAGGATCTCCTATAATTCACCCCTCCACTTT,15,TRBJ1-6,.,.,TRBV2
CASSSGTGNEQYF,TGTGCCAGCAGCTCCGGGACAGGGAACGAGCAGTACTTC,13,TRBJ2-7,TRBD1,many,TRBV11-2
CASSSRQGARGDTQYF,TGCGCCAGCAGCTCTAGACAGGGGGCGAGGGGAGATACGCAGTATTTT,16,TRBJ2-3,TRBD1,few,TRBV5-1
CSVEDPRDSHYEQYF,TGCAGCGTTGAAGATCCGCGGGACAGCCACTACGAGCAGTACTTC,15,TRBJ2-7,.,many,TRBV29-1
CASSLGPSGTQYF,TGTGCCAGCAGCTTGGGGCCCTCGGGTACGCAGTATTTT,13,TRBJ2-3,.,few,TRBV7-2
CASSPRSWEETQYF,TGTGCCAGCTCACCAAGGAGCTGGGAAGAGACCCAGTACTTC,14,TRBJ2-5,.,.,TRBV18
CSARTPGTSISEQYF,TGCAGTGCTAGGACCCCAGGGACTAGTATCTCCGAGCAGTACTTC,15,TRBJ2-7,TRBD2,few,TRBV20-1
CATSRVRGQGDTEAFF,TGTGCCACCAGCAGAGTGAGGGGACAGGGGGACACTGAAGCTTTCTTT,16,TRBJ1-1,TRBD1,.,TRBV15
CASSQGTQRDTQYF,TGTGCCAGCAGCCAAGGTACACAGAGGGATACGCAGTATTTT,14,TRBJ2-3,.,few,TRBV3-1
CASKPGTGGIGTEAFF,TGCGCCAGCAAACCCGGGACAGGGGGCATCGGCACTGAAGCTTTCTTT,16,TRBJ1-1,TRBD1,.,TRBV5-1
CSARDSRQGSGGNTIYF,TGCAGTGCTAGAGATTCCAGACAGGGATCGGGAGGAAACACCATATATTTT,17,TRBJ1-3,TRBD1,.,TRBV20-1
CASSWDGDTQYF,TGTGCCAGCAGTTGGGACGGAGATACGCAGTATTTT,12,TRBJ2-3,.,few,TRBV27
CASSQARAGGVTEAFF,TGTGCCAGCAGCCAAGCTCGGGCAGGCGGGGTGACTGAAGCTTTCTTT,16,TRBJ1-1,.,.,TRBV3-1
CASSQEGENRMNTEAFF,TGCGCCAGCAGCCAAGAAGGCGAGAACAGAATGAACACTGAAGCTTTCTTT,17,TRBJ1-1,.,.,TRBV4-1
CASSLSRDRPYSNQPQHF,TGTGCCAGCAGTTTATCCCGGGACAGACCATATAGCAATCAGCCCCAGCATTTT,18,TRBJ1-5,TRBD1,few,TRBV27
CASSLLGGGYEQYF,TGTGCCAGCAGTTTATTGGGGGGGGGCTACGAGCAGTACTTC,14,TRBJ2-7,TRBD2,many,TRBV12-3/TRBV12-4
CSVPGGGGAEQYF,TGCAGCGTCCCCGGGGGGGGAGGGGCCGAGCAGTACTTC,13,TRBJ2-7,TRBD2,.,TRBV29-1
CATSMVGETQYF,TGCGCCACCTCCATGGTTGGCGAGACCCAGTACTTC,12,TRBJ2-5,.,few,TRBV5-1
CASSYVGLADTDTQYF,TGTGCCAGCAGTTACGTGGGACTAGCGGACACAGATACGCAGTATTTT,16,TRBJ2-3,TRBD2,.,TRBV6-5
CASSQDERGNQPQHF,TGTGCCAGCAGCCAAGATGAAAGGGGCAATCAGCCCCAGCATTTT,15,TRBJ1-5,.,many,TRBV4-2
CASSIWGSNQPQHF,TGTGCCAGTAGTATATGGGGGAGCAATCAGCCCCAGCATTTT,14,TRBJ1-5,.,.,TRBV19